Many counts were recorded for the clone carrying this TCR beta chain. This record comes from a study of T cell repertoires in cytomegalovirus infection. In TCRdb, the reads were re-called with MiXCR into one record per CDR3 protein. The table lists 200,000 to 250,000 distinct CDR3 sequences, around 6.4% of them singletons. This clonotype originated in a human donor in good health (CMV status not recorded). Some clones in this sample may be carry-over from other donors' samples. The sample consisted of PBMCs.

The CDR3 is CASSLVGASGYTF. The CDR3 DNA sequence: TGTGCCAGCAGCTTAGTGGGCGCGAGTGGCTACACCTTC. V gene TRBV14 combines with J gene TRBJ1-2; D remains ambiguous. Trimming cost V 5 bases and J 7 bases, with 14 bases left between them. The CDR3 covers 13 residues. Germline V lookup: CDR1 SGHDN, CDR2 FVKESK.